This T cell receptor beta chain stems from a study of T cells in Graves' hyperthyroidism and ophthalmopathy. Study-level points and caveats: Most thyroid clonotypes with frequency above 0.001 were detected in blood. The model forecast ophthalmopathy, anticipating it by a median approximately 6.1 months before onset.

Participants, patients aged 18 to 65, had newly diagnosed hyperthyroidism with a duration under 2 months. Lactation, pregnancy, other autoimmune disease or uncontrolled infection led to exclusion of patients. RNA transcripts were the template for amplifying TCR beta CDR3 regions. First-round RT-PCR targeting the TCR CDR3 was performed with the HTBI primer set. TCRdb itself ran the multiplex PCR reads through MiXCR, one entry per CDR3 protein. Found here are around 190,000 distinct CDR3 sequences, about a sixth of them singletons; the top ten hold 53%. This clonotype turned up a few times. As yet, its antigen is unknown. The TCR was taken from a woman in her 50s with Graves' hyperthyroidism. Sequenced sample: blood.

The CDR3 nucleotides are TGTGCCAGCAGCCCCTTCCCAGCTTCGGGAGAGACCCAGTACTTC. Amino acid sequence: CASSPFPASGETQYF. The chain carries TRBV9 and TRBJ2-5; no clear D. The germline CDR1 and CDR2 sequences are SGDLS and YYNGEE. Trimming shortened V by 4 bases and J by 4 bases, and 17 bases separated the two germline ends. The CDR3 has 15 amino acids.